This T cell receptor (beta chain) comes out of a study of glioma-infiltrating T cells. Amplification of TCR alpha and beta CDR3 regions from RNA used iRepertoire nested multiplex PCR. TCRdb re-derived calls from the multiplex PCR reads in MiXCR, one entry per CDR3 protein. This table has 300,000 to 400,000 distinct CDR3 sequences, approximately 42% appearing once. Germline values: CDR1 DFQATT, CDR2 SNEGSKA (reference sequence). V lost 1 base, J lost 7 bases, and 14 bases lay in between. There are 14 residues in the CDR3. This clonotype was detected ten times or more. This chain uses TRBV20-1 with TRBJ1-5; D call uncertain. The TCR originated in a human donor with low-grade glioma or glioblastoma, undergoing nonglioma brain surgery, or in good health (not recorded which). The source material was glioma tissue, nonneoplastic brain tissue, or PBMCs (not recorded which). CDR3: CSARVPAFGQPQHF. The CDR3 nucleotides read TGCAGTGCTAGAGTTCCCGCTTTTGGGCAGCCCCAGCATTTT.